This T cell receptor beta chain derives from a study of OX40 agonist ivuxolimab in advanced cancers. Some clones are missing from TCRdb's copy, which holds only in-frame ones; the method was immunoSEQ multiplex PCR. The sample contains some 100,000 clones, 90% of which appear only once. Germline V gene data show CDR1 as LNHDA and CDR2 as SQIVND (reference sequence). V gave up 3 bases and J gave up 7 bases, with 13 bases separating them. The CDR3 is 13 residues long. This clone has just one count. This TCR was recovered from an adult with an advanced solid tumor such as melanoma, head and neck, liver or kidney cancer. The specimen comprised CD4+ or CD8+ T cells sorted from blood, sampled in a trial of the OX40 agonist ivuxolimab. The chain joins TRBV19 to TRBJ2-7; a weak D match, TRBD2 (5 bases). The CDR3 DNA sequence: TGTGCCAGTAGTATTCCTATAGGAGGAGAGCAGTACTTC. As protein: CASSIPIGGEQYF.